This TCR beta chain derives from a study of identical twins (dated by TCRdb to 2016 to 2018). Regarding the research as a whole: To test whether fetal clonotypes persist, the study used deep sequencing on TCR alpha and beta repertoires from monozygotic twins, unrelated adults of various ages, and cord blood. To rule out contamination, replicate twin experiments were performed at different times with different library preparation protocols.

The library was built by means of 5' RACE. The listed sequencing device is Illumina HiSeq 2000. A universal primer binding site was added through template switching, and the final cDNA carried a unique molecular identifier so that TCR cDNA molecules could be counted accurately. First-strand cDNA for TCR alpha and beta chains was synthesized from specific primers in the conserved constant-segment region. To control for contamination, every cDNA library was double barcoded, receiving both a SMART-Mk sample barcode and Illumina barcodes. TruSeq adapter sequences along with Illumina sample barcodes were introduced in two successive PCR steps. Sequencing of the TCR alpha and beta cDNA libraries was done on the Illumina HiSeq platform using custom primers. In the source study's methods: Raw reads were processed with MiGEC to extract unique molecular identifiers, and MiXCR was used to determine CDR3 positions. Recombination models were inferred per individual with the repgenHMM and IGoR tools using an EM algorithm. The tcR package in R was used for shared clonotype analysis, with sharing normalized by the product of cloneset sizes. To study raw recombination without the effects of thymic and clonal selection, out-of-frame nonproductive sequences were analyzed. The public reads were reanalyzed by TCRdb: fastp trimming at Q25, MiXCR alignment, in-frame beta chains only. Duplicate CDR3 protein sequences are folded into a single record with the most common DNA and genes. The V and J calls, along with clone size, are taken from TCRdb and not from the paper's own processing. The sample includes 700,000 or so distinct CDR3 sequences, with 8.5% to 9% observed a single time. 0.75% to 1% of the sample rests with the top ten.

The germline V gene specifies SGHRS as CDR1 and YFSETQ as CDR2. Trimming accounts for 3 bases at V and 5 bases at J, while the number of junction bases matched to no gene is 7. The CDR3 holds 16 amino acids from the cysteine to the phenylalanine. Of all the DNA, just the CDR3 is kept, 48 bases in frame from base 1. Paper-wide results and their limitations: Because the same donors could not be followed over many years, the conclusions depended on cross-sectional statistical analysis. Compared with coincidental sharing between unrelated individuals, an excess of low generation-probability sequences was observed among out-of-frame TCR alpha sequences shared between twins. Fewer insertions were carried by abundant cord blood beta clonotypes; a weaker similar trend was observed in young adult naive repertoires, while no such trend was observed in memory repertoires. Zero-insertion analyses could be partly confounded by invariant T cells such as MAIT and iNKT, although diverse VJ usage argued against such confounding for most clonotypes. Excess twin sharing in beta out-of-frame sequences was weaker because fewer shared sequences lowered the signal-to-noise ratio. Recombination models systematically underestimated out-of-frame TCR alpha sharing in monozygotic twins but agreed with sharing between unrelated individuals.

Every donor in the study was a healthy Caucasian. The twin cohort comprised three pairs of female monozygotic twins, all aged about 18 to 30 years. The RNA used for TCR libraries was isolated from peripheral blood mononuclear cells. Points on this clonotype: No cognate antigen has been identified for it. Nothing much larger sits one base from this clone, and base qualities are not available.

These data were also reused for a study on yellow fever vaccine responses in identical twins. Per the second study: According to the authors, in identical twins the way T cells responded to vaccination appeared partly convergent and partly personalized. Focusing on identical twins, the study followed the T cell clones that responded to the vaccine, and did so with precision.

Here the chain combines TRBV5-1 and TRBJ2-2; 10 bases in between match TRBD2. This TCR came from a woman under 30 in good health. Sequenced input: PBMCs. The bases are TGCGCCAGCAGCTCACTAGCGGGGCCCGATACCGGGGAGCTGTTTTTT. Its protein product is CASSSLAGPDTGELFF.